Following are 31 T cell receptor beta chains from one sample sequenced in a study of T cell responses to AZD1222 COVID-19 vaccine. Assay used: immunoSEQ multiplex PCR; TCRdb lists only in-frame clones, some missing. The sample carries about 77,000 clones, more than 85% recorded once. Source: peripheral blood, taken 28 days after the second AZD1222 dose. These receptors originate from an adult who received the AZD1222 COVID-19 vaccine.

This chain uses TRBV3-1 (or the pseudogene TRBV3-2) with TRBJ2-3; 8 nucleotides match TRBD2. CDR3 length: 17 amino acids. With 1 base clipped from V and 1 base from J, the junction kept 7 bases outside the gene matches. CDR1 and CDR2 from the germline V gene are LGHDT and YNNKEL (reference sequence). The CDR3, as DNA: TGTGCCAGCAGCCAAGCCCCAGCGGGAGTCGGCACAGATACGCAGTATTTT. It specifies CASSQAPAGVGTDTQYF.

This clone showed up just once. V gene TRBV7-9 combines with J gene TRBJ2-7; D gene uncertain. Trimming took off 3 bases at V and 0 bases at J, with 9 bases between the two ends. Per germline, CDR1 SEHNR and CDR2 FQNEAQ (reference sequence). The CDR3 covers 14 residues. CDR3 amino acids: CASSFGTRSYEQYF. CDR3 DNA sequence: TGTGCCAGCAGCTTTGGAACCCGCTCCTACGAGCAGTACTTC.

The CDR3 bases are TGTGCCAGCAGCGAGGCCGGGGGTAATAATTCACCCCTCCACTTT. This sequence encodes CASSEAGGNNSPLHF. The chain combines TRBV9 with TRBJ1-6, with D maybe TRBD1 (5 bases). Germline V gene sequence: CDR1 SGDLS, CDR2 YYNGEE. This CDR3 comprises 15 residues. Trimming cost V 3 bases and J 5 bases, with 12 bases left between them.

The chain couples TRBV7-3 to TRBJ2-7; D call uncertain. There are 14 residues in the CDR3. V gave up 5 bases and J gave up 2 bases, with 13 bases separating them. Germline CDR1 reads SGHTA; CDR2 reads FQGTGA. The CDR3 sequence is CASSMSSGPYEQYF. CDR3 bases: TGTGCCAGCAGCATGTCGTCTGGGCCCTACGAGCAGTACTTC.

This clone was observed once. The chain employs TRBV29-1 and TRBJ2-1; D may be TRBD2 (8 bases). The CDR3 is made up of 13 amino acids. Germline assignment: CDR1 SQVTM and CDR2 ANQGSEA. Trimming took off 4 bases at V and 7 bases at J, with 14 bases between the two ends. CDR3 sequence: CSVAGGGQNEQFF. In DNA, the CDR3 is TGCAGCGTTGCGGGGGGGGGACAGAATGAGCAGTTCTTC.

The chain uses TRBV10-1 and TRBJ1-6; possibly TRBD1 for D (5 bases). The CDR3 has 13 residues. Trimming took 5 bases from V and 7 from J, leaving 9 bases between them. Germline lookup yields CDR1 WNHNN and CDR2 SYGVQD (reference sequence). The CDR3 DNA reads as TGCGCCAGCAGTCCCAACAGGAATTCACCCCTCCACTTT. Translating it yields CASSPNRNSPLHF.

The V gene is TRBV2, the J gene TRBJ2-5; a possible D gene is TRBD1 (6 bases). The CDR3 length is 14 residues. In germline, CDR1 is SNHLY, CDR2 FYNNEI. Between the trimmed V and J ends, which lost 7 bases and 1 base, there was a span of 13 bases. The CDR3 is CASKWDISQETQYF. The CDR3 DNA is TGTGCCAGCAAATGGGACATCTCCCAAGAGACCCAGTACTTC.

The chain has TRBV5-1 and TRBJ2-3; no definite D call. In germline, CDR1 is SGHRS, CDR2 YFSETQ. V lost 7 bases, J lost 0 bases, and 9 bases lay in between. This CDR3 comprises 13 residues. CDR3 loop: CASGAESTDTQYF. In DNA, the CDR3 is TGCGCCAGCGGCGCGGAAAGCACAGATACGCAGTATTTT.

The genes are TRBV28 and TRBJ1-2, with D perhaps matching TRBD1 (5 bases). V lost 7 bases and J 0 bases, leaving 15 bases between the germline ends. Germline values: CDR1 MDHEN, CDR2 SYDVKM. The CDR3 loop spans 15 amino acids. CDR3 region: CASNLAGAPNYGYTF. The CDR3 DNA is TGTGCCAGCAACCTAGCCGGGGCCCCTAACTATGGCTACACCTTC.

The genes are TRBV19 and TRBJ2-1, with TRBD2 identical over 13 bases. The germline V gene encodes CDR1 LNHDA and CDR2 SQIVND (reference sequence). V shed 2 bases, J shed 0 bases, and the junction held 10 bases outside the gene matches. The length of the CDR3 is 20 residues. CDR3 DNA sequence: TGTGCCAGTAGTATAAGAGGGACTAGCGGGGTTTTATCCTCCTACAATGAGCAGTTCTTC. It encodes CASSIRGTSGVLSSYNEQFF.

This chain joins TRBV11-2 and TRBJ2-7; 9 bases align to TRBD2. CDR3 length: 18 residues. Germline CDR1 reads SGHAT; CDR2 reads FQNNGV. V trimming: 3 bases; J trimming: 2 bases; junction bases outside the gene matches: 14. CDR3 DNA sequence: TGTGCCAGCAGCTTTTCGGGGACTAGCATTTGGTCCCCCTACGAGCAGTACTTC. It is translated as CASSFSGTSIWSPYEQYF. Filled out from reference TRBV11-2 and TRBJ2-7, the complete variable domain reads EAGVAQSPRYKIIEKRQSVAFWCNPISGHATLYWYQQILGQGPKLLIQFQNNGVVDDSQLPKDRFSAERLKGVDSTLKIQPAKLEDSAVYLCASSFSGTSIWSPYEQYFGPGTRLTVT.

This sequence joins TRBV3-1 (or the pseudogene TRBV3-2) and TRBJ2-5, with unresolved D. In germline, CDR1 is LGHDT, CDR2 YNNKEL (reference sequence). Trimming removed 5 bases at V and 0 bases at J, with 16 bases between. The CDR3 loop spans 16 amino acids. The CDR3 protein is CASSFWSGRYQETQYF. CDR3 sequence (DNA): TGTGCCAGCAGCTTTTGGAGTGGCCGGTACCAAGAGACCCAGTACTTC.

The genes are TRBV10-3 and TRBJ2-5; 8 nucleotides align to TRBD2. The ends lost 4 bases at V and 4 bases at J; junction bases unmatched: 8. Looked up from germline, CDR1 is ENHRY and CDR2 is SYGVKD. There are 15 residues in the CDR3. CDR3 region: CAISVDSGAGETQYF. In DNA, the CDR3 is TGTGCCATCAGTGTGGATAGCGGGGCCGGAGAGACCCAGTACTTC.

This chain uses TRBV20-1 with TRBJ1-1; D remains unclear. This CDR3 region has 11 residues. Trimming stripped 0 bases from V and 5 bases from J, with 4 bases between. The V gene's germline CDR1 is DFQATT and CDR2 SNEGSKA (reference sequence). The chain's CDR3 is CSARDSTEAFF. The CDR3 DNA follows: TGCAGTGCTAGAGATTCGACTGAAGCTTTCTTT.

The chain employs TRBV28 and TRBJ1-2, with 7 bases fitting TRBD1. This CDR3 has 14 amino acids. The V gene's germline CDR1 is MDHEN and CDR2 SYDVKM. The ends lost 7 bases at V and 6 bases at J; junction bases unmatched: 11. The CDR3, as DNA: TGTGCCAGCATGGTTCTCGCAGGGGGGGATGGCTACACCTTC. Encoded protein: CASMVLAGGDGYTF.

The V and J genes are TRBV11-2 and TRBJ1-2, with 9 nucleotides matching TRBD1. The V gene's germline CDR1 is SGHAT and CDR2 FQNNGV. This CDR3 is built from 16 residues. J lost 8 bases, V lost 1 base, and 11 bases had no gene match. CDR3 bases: TGTGCCAGCAGCTTAGGACGACCACAGGGGGCATTGGGCTACACCTTC. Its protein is CASSLGRPQGALGYTF.

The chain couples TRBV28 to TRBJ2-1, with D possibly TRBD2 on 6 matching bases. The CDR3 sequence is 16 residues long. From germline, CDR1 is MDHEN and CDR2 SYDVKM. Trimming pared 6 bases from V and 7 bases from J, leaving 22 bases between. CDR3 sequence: CASSLGSGTHSNEQFF. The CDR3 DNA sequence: TGTGCCAGCAGCTTAGGTTCCGGGACTCATTCAAATGAGCAGTTCTTC.

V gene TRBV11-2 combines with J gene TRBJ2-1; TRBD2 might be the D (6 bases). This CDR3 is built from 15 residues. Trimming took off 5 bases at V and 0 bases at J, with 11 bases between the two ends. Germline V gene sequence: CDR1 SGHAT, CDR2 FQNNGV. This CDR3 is CASSGGLSSYNEQFF. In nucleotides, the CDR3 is TGTGCCAGCAGCGGGGGACTGAGCTCCTACAATGAGCAGTTCTTC.

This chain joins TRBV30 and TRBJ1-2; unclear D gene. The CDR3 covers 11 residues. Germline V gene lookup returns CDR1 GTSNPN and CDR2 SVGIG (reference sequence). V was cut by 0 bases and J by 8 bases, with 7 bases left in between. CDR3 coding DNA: TGTGCCTGGAGTGTAGCCGGAGGCTACACCTTC. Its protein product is CAWSVAGGYTF.

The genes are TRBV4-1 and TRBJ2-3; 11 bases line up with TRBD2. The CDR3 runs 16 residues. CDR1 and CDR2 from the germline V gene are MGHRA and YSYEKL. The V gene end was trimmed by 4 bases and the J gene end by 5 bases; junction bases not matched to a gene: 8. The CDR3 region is CASSLGLAVQVDTQYF. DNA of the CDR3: TGCGCCAGCAGCCTGGGACTAGCGGTTCAGGTAGATACGCAGTATTTT.

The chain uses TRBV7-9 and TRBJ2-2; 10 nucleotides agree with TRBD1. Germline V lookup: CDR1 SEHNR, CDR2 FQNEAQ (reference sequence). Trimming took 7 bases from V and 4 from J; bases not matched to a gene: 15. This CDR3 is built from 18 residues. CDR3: CASTPSGQGPLVTGELFF. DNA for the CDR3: TGTGCCAGCACCCCTTCGGGACAGGGGCCCCTTGTCACCGGGGAGCTGTTTTTT. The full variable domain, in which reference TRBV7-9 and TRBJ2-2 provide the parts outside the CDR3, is DTGVSQNPRHKITKRGQNVTFRCDPISEHNRLYWYRQTLGQGPEFLTYFQNEAQLEKSRLLSDRFSAERPKGSFSTLEIQRTEQGDSAMYLCASTPSGQGPLVTGELFFGEGSRLTVL.

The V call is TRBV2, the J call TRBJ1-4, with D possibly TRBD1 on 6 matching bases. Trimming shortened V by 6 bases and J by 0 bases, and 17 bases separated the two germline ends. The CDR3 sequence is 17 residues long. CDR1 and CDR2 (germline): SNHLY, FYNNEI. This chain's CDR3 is CASRKVQGFSTNEKLFF. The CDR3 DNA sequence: TGTGCCAGCAGAAAGGTACAGGGCTTCTCAACTAATGAAAAACTGTTTTTT.

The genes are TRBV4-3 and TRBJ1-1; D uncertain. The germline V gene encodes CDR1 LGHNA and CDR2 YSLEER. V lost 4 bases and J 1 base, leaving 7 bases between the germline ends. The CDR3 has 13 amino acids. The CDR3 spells CASSLRSNTEAFF. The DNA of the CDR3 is TGCGCCAGCAGCCTCCGATCGAACACTGAAGCTTTCTTT.

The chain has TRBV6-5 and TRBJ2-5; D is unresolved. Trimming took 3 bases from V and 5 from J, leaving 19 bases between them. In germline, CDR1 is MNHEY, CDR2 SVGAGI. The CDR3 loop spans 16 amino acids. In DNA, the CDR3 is TGTGCCAGCAGTTATCGGTTCGGCGGTAGGTTGGAGACCCAGTACTTC. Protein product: CASSYRFGGRLETQYF.

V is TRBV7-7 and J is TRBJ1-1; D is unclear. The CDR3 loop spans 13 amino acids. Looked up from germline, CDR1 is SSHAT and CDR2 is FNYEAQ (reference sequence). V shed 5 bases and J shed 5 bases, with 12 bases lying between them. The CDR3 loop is CASSPGRGTEAFF. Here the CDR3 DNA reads TGTGCCAGCAGCCCCGGACGAGGAACTGAAGCTTTCTTT. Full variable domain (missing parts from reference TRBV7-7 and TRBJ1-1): GAGVSQSPRYKVTKRGQDVTLRCDPISSHATLYWYQQALGQGPEFLTYFNYEAQPDKSGLPSDRFSAERPEGSISTLTIQRTEQRDSAMYRCASSPGRGTEAFFGQGTRLTVV.

CDR3 coding DNA: TGTGCCAGCCCTGGGAAAGAGACCCAGTACTTC. It encodes CASPGKETQYF. The rearrangement joins TRBV6-5 to TRBJ2-5, with D uncertain. CDR1 MNHEY and CDR2 SVGAGI come from the germline V gene. V was clipped by 8 bases and J by 3 bases, with 7 bases between them. The CDR3 length is 11 residues.

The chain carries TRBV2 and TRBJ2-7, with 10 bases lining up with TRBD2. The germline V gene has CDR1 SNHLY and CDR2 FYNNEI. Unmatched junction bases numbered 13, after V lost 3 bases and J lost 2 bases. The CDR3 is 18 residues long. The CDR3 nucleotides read TGTGCCAGCAGTGAGTCACAGGGCATTAGCGGGGGGACCTACGAGCAGTACTTC. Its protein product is CASSESQGISGGTYEQYF. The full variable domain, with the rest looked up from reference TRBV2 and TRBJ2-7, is EPEVTQTPSHQVTQMGQEVILRCVPISNHLYFYWYRQILGQKVEFLVSFYNNEISEKSEIFDDQFSVERPDGSNFTLKIRSTKLEDSAMYFCASSESQGISGGTYEQYFGPGTRLTVT.

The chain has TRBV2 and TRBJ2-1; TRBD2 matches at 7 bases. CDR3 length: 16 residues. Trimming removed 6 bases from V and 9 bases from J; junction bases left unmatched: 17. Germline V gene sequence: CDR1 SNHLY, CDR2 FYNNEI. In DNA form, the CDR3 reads TGTGCCAGCAGACCCCCGGTGGGCCTAGCGGCAGGTGAGCAGTTCTTC. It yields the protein CASRPPVGLAAGEQFF.

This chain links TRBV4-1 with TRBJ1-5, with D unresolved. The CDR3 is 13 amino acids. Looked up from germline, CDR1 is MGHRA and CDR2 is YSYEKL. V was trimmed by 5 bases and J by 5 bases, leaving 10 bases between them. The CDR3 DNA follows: TGCGCCAGCAGCAGCGGGGAATATCAGCCCCAGCATTTT. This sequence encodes CASSSGEYQPQHF.

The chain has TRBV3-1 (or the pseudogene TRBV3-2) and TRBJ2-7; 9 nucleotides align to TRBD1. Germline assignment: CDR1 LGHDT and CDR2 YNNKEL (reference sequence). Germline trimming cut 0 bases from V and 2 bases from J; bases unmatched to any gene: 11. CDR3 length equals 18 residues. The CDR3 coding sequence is TGTGCCAGCAGCCAAGATCTACTGGGAGGGGACAGGGCCTACGAGCAGTACTTC. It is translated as CASSQDLLGGDRAYEQYF.

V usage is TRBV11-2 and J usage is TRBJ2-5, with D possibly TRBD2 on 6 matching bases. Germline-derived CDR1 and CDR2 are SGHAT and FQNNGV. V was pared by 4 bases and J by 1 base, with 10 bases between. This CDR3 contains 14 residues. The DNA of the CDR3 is TGTGCCAGCAGCTCTCTGGGGGGCCAAGAGACCCAGTACTTC. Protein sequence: CASSSLGGQETQYF.